These 7 T cell receptor beta chains were sequenced from one sample in a study of CD4 T cells in relation to SARS-CoV-2 and coronaviruses (dated by TCRdb to 2020 to 2023). The library was built by means of the immunoSEQ multiplex PCR assay. The table comes from immuneACCESS by way of TCRdb, which keeps in-frame sequences with V and J called. Part of the clones is missing from these tables; in studies checked, under half for an unresolved V gene and the rest for unknown reasons. The sample table holds around 65,000 clones, of which over 70% were seen once. In total, the top ten clones hold around 1.6% of the sample. CD4+ T cells from unexposed donors were collected before the COVID-19 pandemic (2011-2018). Material for sequencing was memory CD4+ T cells from PBMCs. The sample's cell subset or site, from its label and the paper: memory (non-naive) CD4+ T cells. The receptor set was obtained from a human donor in good health.

The chain couples TRBV7-8 to TRBJ2-5; 8 bases match TRBD2. Per the germline V gene, CDR1 is SGHVS and CDR2 is FQNEAQ. CDR3 size: 15 residues. The trim removed 3 bases at V and 5 bases at J, leaving 8 bases unmatched. The chain's CDR3 is CASSLSGGAWETQYF. The CDR3 region has the DNA TGTGCCAGCAGCTTGTCCGGGGGGGCCTGGGAGACCCAGTACTTC.

The rearrangement uses TRBV5-1 and TRBJ2-5; D gene unclear. The V gene's germline CDR1 is SGHRS and CDR2 YFSETQ. This CDR3 is built from 17 residues. V shed 1 base and J shed 1 base, with 17 bases lying between them. This CDR3 is CASSLRVRSGVQETQYF. The DNA of the CDR3 is TGCGCCAGCAGCTTGCGTGTGAGATCTGGGGTCCAAGAGACCCAGTACTTC.

The chain joins TRBV9 to TRBJ1-6; no clear D. Germline V gene sequence: CDR1 SGDLS, CDR2 YYNGEE. This CDR3 spans 15 amino acids. The germline V and J ends were trimmed by 1 base and 10 bases, with 15 bases remaining between them. CDR3 sequence reads: CASSVFPVRRSPLHF. CDR3 sequence (DNA): TGTGCCAGCAGCGTATTTCCCGTGAGGCGGTCACCCCTCCACTTT.

The V call is TRBV20-1, the J call TRBJ2-7; maybe TRBD1 (6 bases). Germline CDR1 is DFQATT and CDR2 is SNEGSKA (reference sequence). V lost 3 bases and J 2 bases, leaving 14 bases between the germline ends. The CDR3 is 14 residues long. CDR3 in amino acids: CSASKVYRAYEQYF. The CDR3 DNA sequence: TGCAGTGCTAGTAAGGTGTACAGGGCCTACGAGCAGTACTTC.

This CDR3 reads CATSDSDGFNEQFF. The CDR3 bases are TGTGCCACCAGTGATTCGGACGGATTCAATGAGCAGTTCTTC. The chain employs TRBV24-1 and TRBJ2-1; D is uncertain. Trimming removed 2 bases from V and 6 bases from J, with 10 bases in between. CDR1 and CDR2 from the germline V gene are KGHDR and SFDVKD. The CDR3 consists of 14 residues.

This chain uses TRBV6-6 with TRBJ2-3; 12 bases map to TRBD2. The CDR3 is made up of 15 amino acids. Germline trimming cut 4 bases from V and 3 bases from J; bases unmatched to any gene: 2. Germline CDR1 is MNHNY and CDR2 is SVGAGI (reference sequence). CDR3 sequence (DNA): TGTGCCAGCAGTTTCCTAGCGGGGGGGACAGATACGCAGTATTTT. The encoded protein is CASSFLAGGTDTQYF.

DNA of the CDR3: TGTGCCAGCAGTGAATTAGGAACTGGGACAGGGATGGGAGCTTTCTTT. Its protein is CASSELGTGTGMGAFF. The chain joins TRBV2 to TRBJ1-1, with 9 positions matching TRBD1. Germline V lookup: CDR1 SNHLY, CDR2 FYNNEI. V lost 2 bases and J lost 10; bases outside the gene matches: 14. This CDR3 is 16 amino acids long. The full variable domain, rest sourced from reference TRBV2 and TRBJ1-1, is EPEVTQTPSHQVTQMGQEVILRCVPISNHLYFYWYRQILGQKVEFLVSFYNNEISEKSEIFDDQFSVERPDGSNFTLKIRSTKLEDSAMYFCASSELGTGTGMGAFFGQGTRLTVV.